This T cell receptor beta chain comes out of a study of T cells in Graves' hyperthyroidism and ophthalmopathy. Amplification of TCR beta CDR3 regions used RNA as the template. First-round RT-PCR with HTBI primers amplified the TCR CDR3 region. MiXCR, applied by TCRdb to the multiplex PCR reads, yields one record per CDR3 protein. The table lists around 430,000 distinct CDR3 sequences, 14% to 15% of them singletons, with 30% to 35% in the top ten. Uncontrolled infection, other autoimmune disease, pregnancy or lactation disqualified patients from enrolment. This clonotype has at least ten counts. The sequence came from a woman aged 25 to 39 with Graves' hyperthyroidism. The source material was blood.

For the CDR3, the DNA is TGTGCCAGCAGCCTCACAGAAACCGGGGAGCTGTTTTTT. Translated, it gives CASSLTETGELFF. The chain uses TRBV12-3 or TRBV12-4 and TRBJ2-2, with D unclear. Trimming shortened V by 6 bases and J by 5 bases, and 10 bases separated the two germline ends. The CDR3 sequence is 13 residues long.